This T cell receptor (beta chain) is from a study of T-cell memory formation after mild COVID-19 (dated by TCRdb to about 2021). Describing the broader study: Most TCR sequence clusters were specific to one of the two donors. Longitudinal TCRalpha and TCRbeta repertoire sequencing tracked T-cell clones expanding and contracting after mild COVID-19 in a couple of donors. Two young, previously healthy adult volunteers, one female and one male, were included in the cohort.

From cysteine to phenylalanine, the CDR3 is 14 amino acids long. The read is trimmed to its CDR3 DNA, 42 bases read in frame from base 1. V is clipped by 3 bases and J by 2 bases, and the sequence between their germline boundaries is 8 bases long. Sequencing instrument: Illumina NovaSeq 6000. TCRalpha and TCRbeta cDNA libraries were constructed by 5'RACE with constant-segment primers, with sample barcodes and unique molecular identifiers being introduced. RNA was extracted from every sample with Trizol reagent. Libraries were amplified in two PCR steps, with a second sample barcode and Illumina TruSeq adapters added in the second step. Libraries were sequenced on an Illumina NovaSeq with 2 x 150 bp paired-end reads. Under the source paper's analysis protocol: The reads were demultiplexed and collapsed into UMI-guided consensus sequences using migec v1.2.7. Using mixcr v2.1.11, the UMI consensuses were aligned to TRA and TRB V and J templates and assembled into clonotypes. Clonotypes were classified as expanded or contracted when called significant by both edgeR and NoisET, with noise models trained on biological replicates. For edgeR calls, the thresholds were a false discovery rate-adjusted p below 0.01 and a log2 fold-change of 1. As an exploratory analysis of dynamics, PCA with hierarchical clustering was applied to max-normalized trajectories of the 1000 most abundant clonotypes. Separately sequenced CD4+ and CD8+ repertoires were used to assign the CD4 or CD8 phenotype of responding clones. TCRdb handled the public reads itself, with Q25 trimming in fastp and clone calling in MiXCR, and kept productive beta chains. Rows merge per CDR3 protein into single entries with the most common DNA and genes. Clone size and V and J calls follow TCRdb, not the original study. Within this sample are about 340,000 distinct CDR3 sequences, with 15% of them counted one time only. Under 25% of the sample goes to the ten largest clones.

Ficoll-Paque density gradient centrifugation was the method used to isolate PBMCs. Comments on this clonotype: Its binding antigen is unknown. No quality values exist for individual bases; no much larger clone is one base distant.

Overall results and qualifications from the work: Some responding clones were found in pre-infection memory, which suggests that pre-existing cross-reactive memory T cells took part in the SARS-CoV-2 response. Contracting CD4+ clones appeared mostly in the CM and EM memory subsets, whereas CD8+ clones were enriched in EMRA. Whether the second-wave clones peaking on day 37 were SARS-CoV-2 specific was not confirmed. The study covered only a couple of mild cases, and larger cohorts including severe cases with pre-infection samples were considered necessary. Clones that contracted from day 15 to 85 showed balanced CD4/CD8 phenotypes, whereas a second wave of clones that expanded from day 15 to 37 leaned towards CD4+.

The rearrangement combines TRBV12-3 or TRBV12-4 with TRBJ2-1, with no D gene named confidently. This sequence was found in a man between 18 and 35 years old who had mild COVID-19 (a few samples of this study predate the infection). The sample titles of this study are shuffled in the database, so cell type and time point are left out; the donor was told from shared clones. Sequenced: PBMCs or a T cell subset sorted from them (not recorded which). Here the CDR3 is given as CASSFFLTYNEQFF. The DNA sequence reads TGTGCCAGCAGTTTTTTTCTAACCTACAATGAGCAGTTCTTC.